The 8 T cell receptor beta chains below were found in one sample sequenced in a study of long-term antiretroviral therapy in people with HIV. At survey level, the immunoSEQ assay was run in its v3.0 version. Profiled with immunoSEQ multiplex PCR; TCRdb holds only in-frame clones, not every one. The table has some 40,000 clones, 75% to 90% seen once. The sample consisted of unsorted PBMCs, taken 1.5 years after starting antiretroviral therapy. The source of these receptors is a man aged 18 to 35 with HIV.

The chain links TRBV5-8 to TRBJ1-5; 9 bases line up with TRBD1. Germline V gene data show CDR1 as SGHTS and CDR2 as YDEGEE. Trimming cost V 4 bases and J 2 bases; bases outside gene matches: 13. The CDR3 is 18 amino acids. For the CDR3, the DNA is TGTGCCAGCAGCCTGGAGACAGGGGGGGAATATGGCAATCAGCCCCAGCATTTT. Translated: CASSLETGGEYGNQPQHF.

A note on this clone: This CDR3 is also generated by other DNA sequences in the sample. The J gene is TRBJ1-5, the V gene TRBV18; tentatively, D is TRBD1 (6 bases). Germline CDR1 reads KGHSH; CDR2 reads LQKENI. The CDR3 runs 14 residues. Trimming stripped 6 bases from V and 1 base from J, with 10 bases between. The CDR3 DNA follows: TGTGCCAGCTCGCAACAGGGCAGCAATCAGCCCCAGCATTTT. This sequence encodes CASSQQGSNQPQHF. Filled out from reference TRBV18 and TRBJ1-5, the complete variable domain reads NAGVMQNPRHLVRRRGQEARLRCSPMKGHSHVYWYRQLPEEGLKFMVYLQKENIIDESGMPKERFSAEFPKEGPSILRIQQVVRGDSAAYFCASSQQGSNQPQHFGDGTRLSIL.

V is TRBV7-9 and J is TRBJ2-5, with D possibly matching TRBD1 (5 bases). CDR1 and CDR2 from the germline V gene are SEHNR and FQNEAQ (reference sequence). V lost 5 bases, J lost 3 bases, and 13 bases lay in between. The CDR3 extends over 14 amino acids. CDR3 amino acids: CASSLLPREETQYF. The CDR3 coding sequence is TGTGCCAGCAGCCTCCTCCCCAGGGAAGAGACCCAGTACTTC. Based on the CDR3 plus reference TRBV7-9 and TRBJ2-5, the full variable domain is DTGVSQNPRHKITKRGQNVTFRCDPISEHNRLYWYRQTLGQGPEFLTYFQNEAQLEKSRLLSDRFSAERPKGSFSTLEIQRTEQGDSAMYLCASSLLPREETQYFGPGTRLLVL.

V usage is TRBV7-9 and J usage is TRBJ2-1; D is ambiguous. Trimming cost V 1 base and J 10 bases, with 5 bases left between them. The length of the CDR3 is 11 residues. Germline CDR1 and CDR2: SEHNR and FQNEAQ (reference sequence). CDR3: CASSLEVEQFF. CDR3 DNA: TGTGCCAGCAGCTTAGAAGTCGAGCAGTTCTTC. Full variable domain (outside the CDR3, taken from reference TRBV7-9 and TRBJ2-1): DTGVSQNPRHKITKRGQNVTFRCDPISEHNRLYWYRQTLGQGPEFLTYFQNEAQLEKSRLLSDRFSAERPKGSFSTLEIQRTEQGDSAMYLCASSLEVEQFFGPGTRLTVL.

CDR3 residues: CASSSLPGGQNTEAFF. Here the CDR3 DNA reads TGTGCCAGCAGTTCCCTGCCGGGGGGGCAAAACACTGAAGCTTTCTTT. The J gene is TRBJ1-1, the V gene TRBV27; TRBD1 is a possible D gene (6 bases). Germline V gene lookup returns CDR1 MNHEY and CDR2 SMNVEV (reference sequence). Trimming stripped 4 bases from V and 2 bases from J, with 17 bases between. The CDR3 has 16 amino acids.

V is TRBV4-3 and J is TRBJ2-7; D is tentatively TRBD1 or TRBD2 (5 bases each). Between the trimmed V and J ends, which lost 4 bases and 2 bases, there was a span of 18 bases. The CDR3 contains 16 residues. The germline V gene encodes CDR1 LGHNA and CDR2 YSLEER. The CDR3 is CASSPGTSSPPYEQYF. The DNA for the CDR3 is TGCGCCAGCAGCCCAGGGACGTCGTCACCGCCCTACGAGCAGTACTTC.

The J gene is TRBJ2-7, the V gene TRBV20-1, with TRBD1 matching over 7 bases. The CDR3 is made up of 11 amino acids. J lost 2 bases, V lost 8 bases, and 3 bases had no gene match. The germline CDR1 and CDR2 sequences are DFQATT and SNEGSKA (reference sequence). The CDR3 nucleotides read TGCAGTAGACAGGGCACCTACGAGCAGTACTTC. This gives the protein CSRQGTYEQYF.

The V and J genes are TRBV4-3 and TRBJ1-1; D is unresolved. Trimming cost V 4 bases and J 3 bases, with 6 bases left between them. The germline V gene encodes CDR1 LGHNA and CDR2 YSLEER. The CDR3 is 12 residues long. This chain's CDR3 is CASSREDTEAFF. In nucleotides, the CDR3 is TGCGCCAGCAGCCGGGAGGACACTGAAGCTTTCTTT.